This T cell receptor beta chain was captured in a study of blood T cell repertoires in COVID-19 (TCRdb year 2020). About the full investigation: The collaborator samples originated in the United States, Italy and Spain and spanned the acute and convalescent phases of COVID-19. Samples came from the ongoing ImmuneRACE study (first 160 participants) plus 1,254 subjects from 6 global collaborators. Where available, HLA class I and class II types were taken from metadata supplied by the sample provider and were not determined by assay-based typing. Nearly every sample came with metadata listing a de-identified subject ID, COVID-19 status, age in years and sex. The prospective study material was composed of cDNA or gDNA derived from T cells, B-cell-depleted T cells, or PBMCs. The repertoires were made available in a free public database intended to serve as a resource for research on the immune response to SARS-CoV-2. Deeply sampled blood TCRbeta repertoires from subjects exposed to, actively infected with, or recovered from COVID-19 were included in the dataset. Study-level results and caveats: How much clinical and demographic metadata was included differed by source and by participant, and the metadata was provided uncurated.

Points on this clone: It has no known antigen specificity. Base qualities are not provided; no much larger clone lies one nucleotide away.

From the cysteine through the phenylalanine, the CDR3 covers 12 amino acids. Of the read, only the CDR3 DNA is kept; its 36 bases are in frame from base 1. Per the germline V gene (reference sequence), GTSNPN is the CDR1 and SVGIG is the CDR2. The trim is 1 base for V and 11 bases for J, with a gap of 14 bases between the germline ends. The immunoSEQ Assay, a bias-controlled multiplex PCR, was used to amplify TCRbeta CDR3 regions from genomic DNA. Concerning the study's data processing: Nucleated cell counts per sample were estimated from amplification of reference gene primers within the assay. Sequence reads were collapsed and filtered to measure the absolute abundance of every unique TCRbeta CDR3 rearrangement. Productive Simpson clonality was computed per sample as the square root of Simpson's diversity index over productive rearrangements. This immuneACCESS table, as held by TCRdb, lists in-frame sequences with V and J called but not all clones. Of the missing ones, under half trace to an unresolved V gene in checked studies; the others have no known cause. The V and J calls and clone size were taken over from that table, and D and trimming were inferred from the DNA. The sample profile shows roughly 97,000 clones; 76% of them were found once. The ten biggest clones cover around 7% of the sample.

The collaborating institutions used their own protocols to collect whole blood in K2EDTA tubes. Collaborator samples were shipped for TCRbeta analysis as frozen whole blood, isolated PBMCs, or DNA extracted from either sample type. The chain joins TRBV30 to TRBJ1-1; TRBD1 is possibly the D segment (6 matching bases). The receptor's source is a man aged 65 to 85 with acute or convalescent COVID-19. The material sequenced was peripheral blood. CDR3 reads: CAWSETGLGAFF. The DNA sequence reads TGTGCCTGGAGTGAGACAGGATTGGGGGCTTTCTTT. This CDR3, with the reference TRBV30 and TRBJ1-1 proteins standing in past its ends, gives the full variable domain SQTIHQWPATLVQPVGSPLSLECTVEGTSNPNLYWYRQAAGRGLQLLFYSVGIGQISSEVPQNLSASRPQDRQFILSSKKLLLSDSGFYLCAWSETGLGAFFGQGTRLTVV.